This TCR beta chain emerged from a study of cytomegalovirus exposure and HLA in healthy donors. Overall study findings and caveats: Among TCR beta chains of equal frequency, HLA-associated ones were more clonally expanded in a later analysis.

When sampled, the donors appeared nominally healthy, though they likely had unrecorded immune exposures. Vbeta (60) and Jbeta (13) primers were used in the PCR. TCRdb's table, derived via immunoSEQ multiplex PCR, lists solely in-frame clones and lacks some. This repertoire shows about 110,000 clones, roughly three quarters found once; its top ten account for about 3.5%. About this clone: Its cognate antigen is unknown.

The germline gives CDR1 SGHVS, CDR2 FQNEAQ. The CDR3 runs to 13 residues. V dropped 8 bases and J dropped 3 bases, with 14 bases sitting between them. Material: PBMCs. This rearrangement joins TRBV7-8 to TRBJ2-7; perhaps TRBD2 as D (6 bases). The receptor was isolated from a man aged 25-45 years in good health and CMV-seronegative. CDR3 DNA: TGTGCCAGCCGAATGGGGGGAGACTACGAGCAGTACTTC. Its protein is CASRMGGDYEQYF.